The table lists the clone carrying this TCR beta chain with a few counts. Data came from immunoSEQ multiplex PCR; TCRdb stores just in-frame clones and leaves some out. Of 90,000 to 120,000 clones in the sample, around 83% are singletons; the top ten hold over 4%. The data belong to a study of blood T cell repertoires in COVID-19. Overall study: Sources were T cells, B-cell-depleted T cells, or PBMCs; the material itself was cDNA or gDNA.

The V and J ends lost 1 base and 8 bases respectively, with 6 bases between them. CDR3 length: 12 amino acids. Germline V gene lookup returns CDR1 LGHDT and CDR2 YNNKEL (reference sequence). The rearrangement joins TRBV3-1 (or the pseudogene TRBV3-2) to TRBJ1-5; unclear D gene. Specimen: peripheral blood. The origin of this receptor is a man between 65 and 85 years old with acute or convalescent COVID-19. The DNA for the CDR3 is TGTGCCAGCAGCCAAGCTAGCGAGCCCCAGCATTTT. Protein product: CASSQASEPQHF.